These 20 T cell receptor beta chains came from one sample sequenced in a study of human T cells and chemical hapten exposure. TCRdb re-called the 5' RACE reads through MiXCR, storing one row per CDR3 protein. Of about 140,000 distinct CDR3 sequences listed, 3.5% to 5% are singletons. Total RNA was extracted from unfractionated whole blood. These receptors were obtained from a female donor in good health.

Many counts were recorded for this clonotype. The chain has TRBV20-1 and TRBJ1-5; 7 bases match TRBD1. The CDR3 has 19 amino acids. Germline V gene data show CDR1 as DFQATT and CDR2 as SNEGSKA (reference sequence). J gave up 5 bases and V 0 bases, and 19 bases lay outside the gene matches. As DNA, the CDR3 is TGCAGTGCTAGAGATCCCGGGGAGGGGGCTGAGGATGGGTATCAGCCCCAGCATTTT. Its translation is CSARDPGEGAEDGYQPQHF.

This clonotype was detected many times. The genes are TRBV4-3 and TRBJ2-3; D gene unclear. This CDR3 has 16 residues. Germline CDR1 is LGHNA and CDR2 is YSLEER. V was trimmed by 0 bases and J by 0 bases, leaving 10 bases between them. The DNA of the CDR3 is TGCGCCAGCAGCCAAGATCTGGCGGTAAGCACAGATACGCAGTATTTT. It yields the protein CASSQDLAVSTDTQYF.

This clonotype came up many times. The chain links TRBV9 to TRBJ2-1; 10 bases are shared with TRBD2. The CDR3 contains 15 residues. V lost 5 bases to trimming and J lost 0 bases; unmatched junction nucleotides: 2. CDR1 and CDR2 (germline): SGDLS, YYNGEE. As DNA, the CDR3 is TGTGCCAGCAGTAGCGGGGGGAGCTCCTACAATGAGCAGTTCTTC. Its protein is CASSSGGSSYNEQFF.

The table lists this clonotype with a few counts. The chain is built from TRBV28 and TRBJ2-7; a possible D gene is TRBD1 (6 bases). Germline V CDR1 and CDR2: MDHEN, SYDVKM. Trimming left V 5 bases short and J 4 bases short, with 15 bases between. The length of the CDR3 is 14 residues. The CDR3 region is CASSPWTDLYEQYF. CDR3 nucleotides: TGTGCCAGCAGTCCCTGGACAGATTTATACGAGCAGTACTTC.

This clonotype was detected a few times. The rearrangement uses TRBV6-5 and TRBJ2-3, with 7 positions matching TRBD1. CDR1 is MNHEY, CDR2 SVGAGI, per germline. This CDR3 is 17 amino acids long. Trimming removed 6 bases from V and 3 bases from J; junction bases left unmatched: 15. The CDR3 protein is CASRSRQGKTGTDTQYF. DNA of the CDR3: TGTGCCAGCAGATCACGACAGGGCAAAACGGGGACAGATACGCAGTATTTT.

The table lists this clonotype with many counts. The CDR3 DNA reads TGTGCCAGCAGCAAAAGTAGTACCGGGGAGCTGTTTTTT. It is translated as CASSKSSTGELFF. The chain has TRBV11-1 and TRBJ2-2, with no clear D. This CDR3 is built from 13 residues. Per germline, CDR1 SGHAT and CDR2 FQDESV (reference sequence). The V gene lost 5 bases and the J gene lost 5 bases, with 9 bases spanning the gap.

The chain uses TRBV20-1 and TRBJ1-2, with TRBD1 as a possible D gene (6 bases). V shed 5 bases and J shed 3 bases, with 16 bases lying between them. This CDR3 spans 14 amino acids. Germline V gene lookup returns CDR1 DFQATT and CDR2 SNEGSKA (reference sequence). The CDR3 is CSAAYLGGDYGYTF. CDR3 nucleotide sequence: TGCAGTGCTGCATACCTAGGGGGGGACTATGGCTACACCTTC.

The chain has TRBV4-1 and TRBJ1-5; TRBD1 aligns across 9 bases. The J segment lost 5 bases and the V segment lost 4 bases, leaving 9 bases of the junction unmatched. CDR3 size: 16 residues. CDR1 MGHRA and CDR2 YSYEKL come from the germline V gene. The CDR3 loop reads CASSPTGTGPYQPQHF. Written as DNA, the CDR3 is TGCGCCAGCAGCCCGACCGGGACAGGGCCCTATCAGCCCCAGCATTTT.

The sample holds many counts of this clonotype. This rearrangement joins TRBV6-6 to TRBJ1-6; D might be TRBD1 (5 bases). Per germline, CDR1 MNHNY and CDR2 SVGAGI (reference sequence). The CDR3 runs to 15 residues. V dropped 2 bases and J dropped 5 bases, with 10 bases sitting between them. CDR3 coding DNA: TGTGCCAGCAGTTACAGGGGAAGTAATAATTCACCCCTCCACTTT. Translation gives CASSYRGSNNSPLHF.

This clonotype was counted ten times or more. The chain recombines TRBV7-6 with TRBJ2-7, with D hard to call. The length of the CDR3 is 12 residues. V was pared by 4 bases and J by 0 bases, with 4 bases between. The germline V gene encodes CDR1 SGHVS and CDR2 FNYEAQ. CDR3 protein: CASSSSSYEQYF. CDR3 DNA: TGTGCCAGCAGCTCGAGCTCCTACGAGCAGTACTTC.

This clonotype was counted many times. This chain links TRBV4-3 with TRBJ2-3; D is unresolved. This CDR3 comprises 15 residues. CDR1 LGHNA and CDR2 YSLEER come from the germline V gene. Trimming removed 0 bases at V and 2 bases at J, with 9 bases between. The CDR3: CASSQDLAPTDTQYF. CDR3 coding DNA: TGCGCCAGCAGCCAAGACTTGGCCCCCACAGATACGCAGTATTTT.

As regards this clonotype: One junction end disagrees with the germline gene, perhaps due to a read error. The chain couples TRBV7-9 to TRBJ2-7; possible D gene TRBD1, 5 bases. The CDR3 loop spans 14 amino acids. Germline V gene lookup returns CDR1 SEHNR and CDR2 FQNEAQ (reference sequence). The CDR3, as DNA: TGTGCCAGAAGCTTCCGCGACAGACTGAGCGAGCAGTACTTC. Amino acid sequence: CARSFRDRLSEQYF.

This clonotype has at least ten counts. The chain links TRBV7-3 to TRBJ1-1, with D perhaps TRBD1 (5 bases). CDR3 length: 15 residues. Trimming took off 5 bases at V and 0 bases at J, with 13 bases between the two ends. The germline gives CDR1 SGHTA, CDR2 FQGTGA. The CDR3 reads CASSQGPIMNTEAFF. CDR3 coding DNA: TGTGCCAGCAGCCAGGGCCCCATTATGAACACTGAAGCTTTCTTT.

This clonotype was observed once. A much more abundant neighbour one base away suggests this may be a read error. The gene calls are TRBV5-1 and TRBJ1-1, with D unclear. Germline V CDR1 and CDR2: SGHRS, YFSETQ. CDR3 length equals 14 residues. The CDR3 DNA reads as TGCGCCAGCAGCTTGGATGGGGTAAACATTGAAGCTTTCTTT. This encodes CASSLDGVNIEAFF.

This clonotype appeared many times. V gene TRBV7-9 combines with J gene TRBJ1-2; perhaps TRBD1 as D (5 bases). The CDR3 length is 13 residues. Trimming stripped 1 base from V and 7 bases from J, with 10 bases between. In germline, CDR1 is SEHNR, CDR2 FQNEAQ (reference sequence). The CDR3 nucleotides are TGTGCCAGCAGCTTAGAGTCCAGGGCTGGCTACACCTTC. Its translation: CASSLESRAGYTF.

This clonotype was counted many times. This chain links TRBV7-8 with TRBJ1-6; D not resolved. This CDR3 has 16 residues. Germline values: CDR1 SGHVS, CDR2 FQNEAQ. Trimming stripped 6 bases from V and 8 bases from J, with 20 bases between. CDR3 region: CASRLHGEAKDSPLHF. The DNA for the CDR3 is TGTGCCAGCAGACTACACGGGGAAGCTAAGGATTCACCCCTCCACTTT.

This clonotype has a count of ten or more. This chain connects TRBV7-9 to TRBJ2-5, with 8 positions matching TRBD2. CDR3 length: 14 amino acids. Germline lookup yields CDR1 SEHNR and CDR2 FQNEAQ (reference sequence). The V segment lost 5 bases and the J segment 4 bases; nucleotides outside the gene matches: 6. The chain's CDR3 is CASSPWAGGETQYF. As DNA, the CDR3 is TGTGCCAGCAGCCCGTGGGCGGGGGGAGAGACCCAGTACTTC.

This clonotype appeared many times. The chain carries TRBV14 and TRBJ2-3, with D unresolved. Germline lookup yields CDR1 SGHDN and CDR2 FVKESK. This CDR3 is built from 15 residues. V lost 4 bases, J lost 3 bases, and 14 bases lay in between. The CDR3 reads CASSRNTFGTDTQYF. CDR3 bases: TGTGCCAGCAGCCGCAACACTTTCGGGACAGATACGCAGTATTTT.

This clonotype was observed many times. V gene TRBV30 combines with J gene TRBJ1-1; D remains unclear. Germline V gene sequence: CDR1 GTSNPN, CDR2 SVGIG (reference sequence). The CDR3 sequence is 13 residues long. V lost 4 bases and J lost 5, with 14 bases in between. DNA of the CDR3: TGTGCCTGGATGGTTGGACCCCATACTGAAGCTTTCTTT. Translated, it gives CAWMVGPHTEAFF.

This clonotype was seen repeatedly, ten times or more. J is TRBJ2-7 and V is TRBV12-3 or TRBV12-4, with TRBD1 matching 12 bases. V lost 5 bases to trimming and J lost 5 bases; unmatched junction nucleotides: 7. The CDR3 contains 15 residues. The CDR3 DNA is TGTGCCAGCAGTCTGCCCGGGACAGGGGGCGACGAGCAGTACTTC. It translates to CASSLPGTGGDEQYF.